Presented here are 15 T cell receptor beta chains from one specimen sequenced in a study of cytomegalovirus exposure and HLA in healthy donors. With 60 Vbeta and 13 Jbeta primers, the PCR was carried out. Generated by immunoSEQ multiplex PCR, the TCRdb table keeps only in-frame clones and is missing some. The table includes over 110,000 clones, 70% to 80% detected once. The sequenced sample was PBMCs. The receptors were gathered from a female donor in good health and CMV-seronegative.

CDR3 nucleotide sequence: TGTGCCAGCAGCTTAGGAGGGTTAGCCCCCAGGTACTTC. This gives the protein CASSLGGLAPRYF. The V and J genes are TRBV7-9 and TRBJ2-4; a weak D match, TRBD2 (5 bases). CDR3 length equals 13 residues. The germline gives CDR1 SEHNR, CDR2 FQNEAQ (reference sequence). Trimming pared 1 base from V and 15 bases from J, leaving 16 bases between.

The gene calls are TRBV29-1 and TRBJ2-7, with 9 bases matching TRBD2. The CDR3 length is 15 residues. Trimming removed 0 bases from V and 1 base from J; junction bases left unmatched: 4. Germline lookup yields CDR1 SQVTM and CDR2 ANQGSEA. CDR3 in DNA: TGCAGCGTTGAAGAGGGGCTAGCGGGATCCTACGAGCAGTACTTC. Amino acid sequence: CSVEEGLAGSYEQYF.

This chain joins TRBV7-9 and TRBJ2-5; D is undetermined. The DNA end lines up better with TRBJ2-7; the J call may be wrong. Germline CDR1 reads SEHNR; CDR2 reads FQNEAQ (reference sequence). CDR3 length equals 12 residues. The CDR3 bases are TGTGCCAGCAGCTTAGGCTCCTACGAGCAGTACTTC. Its protein is CASSLGSYEQYF.

The V and J genes are TRBV29-1 and TRBJ2-5, with D possibly matching TRBD2 (6 bases). The V and J ends lost 8 bases and 5 bases respectively, with 15 bases between them. The CDR3 consists of 12 residues. The V gene's germline CDR1 is SQVTM and CDR2 ANQGSEA. As DNA, the CDR3 is TGCAGCCATGGGGGGAGAAGGGAGACCCAGTACTTC. Its translation is CSHGGRRETQYF.

The chain joins TRBV29-1 to TRBJ1-1; D is unclear. Germline CDR1 reads SQVTM; CDR2 reads ANQGSEA. The CDR3 sequence is 13 residues long. The V gene lost 5 bases and the J gene lost 0 bases, with 10 bases spanning the gap. The CDR3: CSVLSPVNTEAFF. The DNA of the CDR3 is TGCAGCGTTCTCAGTCCCGTGAACACTGAAGCTTTCTTT. Full variable domain (rest looked up from reference TRBV29-1 and TRBJ1-1): SAVISQKPSRDICQRGTSLTIQCQVDSQVTMMFWYRQQPGQSLTLIATANQGSEATYESGFVIDKFPISRPNLTFSTLTVSNMSPEDSSIYLCSVLSPVNTEAFFGQGTRLTVV.

J is TRBJ1-5 and V is TRBV18; no clear D gene. The CDR3 has 13 amino acids. CDR1 and CDR2 from the germline V gene are KGHSH and LQKENI. V lost 5 bases and J lost 0, with 5 bases in between. The CDR3 here is CASSVHSNQPQHF. CDR3 in DNA: TGTGCCAGCTCAGTACATAGCAATCAGCCCCAGCATTTT.

J is TRBJ1-6 and V is TRBV7-9; TRBD1 aligns across 7 bases. The CDR3 covers 14 residues. Germline CDR1 SEHNR, CDR2 FQNEAQ (reference sequence). Losses at the gene ends were 5 bases for V and 6 bases for J; bases not matched to a gene: 4. The CDR3 reads CASSPGQINSPLHF. The CDR3 bases are TGTGCCAGCAGCCCGGGACAGATTAATTCACCCCTCCACTTT.

This chain joins TRBV27 and TRBJ1-5; D perhaps matches TRBD1 (5 bases). The CDR3 covers 14 residues. Trimming pared 1 base from V and 7 bases from J, leaving 11 bases between. Germline V CDR1 and CDR2: MNHEY, SMNVEV (reference sequence). The CDR3 sequence is CASSLLGREQPQHF. DNA for the CDR3: TGTGCCAGCAGTTTATTGGGGCGCGAACAGCCCCAGCATTTT.

The V and J genes are TRBV10-3 and TRBJ1-2; possibly TRBD1 for D (5 bases). This CDR3 comprises 13 residues. V gave up 5 bases and J gave up 8 bases, with 15 bases separating them. Germline CDR1 reads ENHRY; CDR2 reads SYGVKD. CDR3 nucleotides: TGTGCCATCAGTCAGGGTGATGTTGGCGGCTACACCTTC. It yields the protein CAISQGDVGGYTF.

The chain couples TRBV19 to TRBJ1-6, with TRBD1 as a possible D gene (5 bases). Trimming took off 8 bases at V and 4 bases at J, with 12 bases between the two ends. CDR3 length equals 14 residues. Germline CDR1 reads LNHDA; CDR2 reads SQIVND (reference sequence). CDR3 region: CASAGGEYNSPLHF. The CDR3, as DNA: TGTGCCAGTGCCGGGGGGGAGTATAATTCACCCCTCCACTTT.

This sequence joins TRBV5-1 and TRBJ1-6; TRBD1 aligns across 8 bases. This CDR3 region has 14 residues. V shed 2 bases, J shed 11 bases, and the junction held 6 bases outside the gene matches. The V gene's germline CDR1 is SGHRS and CDR2 YFSETQ. Written as DNA, the CDR3 is TGCGCCAGCAGCTTCGACAGGGGAGCGGCACCCCTCCACTTT. This codes for CASSFDRGAAPLHF.

The V and J genes are TRBV9 and TRBJ2-5; TRBD1 is a possible D gene (6 bases). Trimming left V 7 bases short and J 3 bases short, with 16 bases between. The CDR3 length is 14 residues. Germline V lookup: CDR1 SGDLS, CDR2 YYNGEE. The CDR3, as DNA: TGTGCCAGCGCAACAGGGCGAGGGGAAGAGACCCAGTACTTC. This sequence encodes CASATGRGEETQYF.

The CDR3 spells CASSETSGGYIAKNIQYF. In DNA form, the CDR3 reads TGTGCCAGCAGTGAAACTAGCGGGGGATATATAGCCAAAAACATTCAGTACTTC. V and J are TRBV2 and TRBJ2-4; 11 bases match TRBD2. Germline V CDR1 and CDR2: SNHLY, FYNNEI. This CDR3 contains 18 residues. Unmatched junction bases numbered 6, after V lost 2 bases and J lost 0 bases.

The table lists this clone with a few counts. V gene TRBV5-6 combines with J gene TRBJ1-2; TRBD1 aligns across 9 bases. The germline V gene encodes CDR1 SGHDT and CDR2 YYEEEE. V dropped 5 bases and J dropped 5; count of bases not matched to a gene: 10. This CDR3 region has 15 residues. CDR3 loop: CASSSSGTGYYGYTF. The CDR3 coding sequence is TGTGCCAGCAGTTCATCCGGGACAGGGTATTATGGCTACACCTTC.

The chain joins TRBV9 to TRBJ2-7; TRBD1 might be the D (6 bases). Per germline, CDR1 SGDLS and CDR2 YYNGEE. This CDR3 contains 15 residues. Between the trimmed V and J ends, which lost 2 bases and 2 bases, there was a span of 14 bases. CDR3 amino acids: CASSVGWGQTYEQYF. CDR3 DNA sequence: TGTGCCAGCAGCGTCGGTTGGGGGCAGACCTACGAGCAGTACTTC.